Shown below are 10 T cell receptor beta chains from a single sample sequenced in a study of blood T cell repertoires in COVID-19. Assay used: immunoSEQ multiplex PCR; TCRdb lists only in-frame clones, some missing. The sample has 200,000 to 250,000 clones; roughly 90% are singletons. Sequenced sample: PBMCs or T cells enriched from blood (not recorded which). Receptors were obtained from a woman between 45 and 65 years old in a cohort exposed to, infected with or recovered from COVID-19 (not recorded which).

The J gene is TRBJ2-1, the V gene TRBV5-6, with 8 nucleotides matching TRBD2. Per germline, CDR1 SGHDT and CDR2 YYEEEE. With V trimmed by 4 bases and J by 2 bases, 5 bases remained unmatched. The CDR3 contains 15 residues. For the CDR3, the DNA is TGTGCCAGCAGCCGGGGGACTAGAGCCTACAATGAGCAGTTCTTC. The encoded protein is CASSRGTRAYNEQFF.

This clone was detected only a few times. The chain recombines TRBV7-2 with TRBJ1-4, with D possibly TRBD1 on 5 matching bases. From germline, CDR1 is SGHTA and CDR2 FQGNSA. V was pared by 5 bases and J by 8 bases, with 15 bases between. The CDR3 has 14 residues. The CDR3 region is CASSARRGNEKLFF. The CDR3 bases are TGTGCCAGCAGCGCGCGGCGGGGGAACGAAAAACTGTTTTTT.

This clone was seen once. The chain couples TRBV18 to TRBJ1-4, with 8 nucleotides matching TRBD1. The germline CDR1 and CDR2 sequences are KGHSH and LQKENI. This CDR3 is built from 16 residues. V shed 0 bases and J 8 bases; nucleotides not matched to a gene: 8. The CDR3 spells CASSPPSRTGQEKLFF. The DNA for the CDR3 is TGTGCCAGCTCACCACCTTCCCGGACAGGGCAAGAAAAACTGTTTTTT.

This chain joins TRBV5-8 and TRBJ1-4; D not certain. Trimming removed 7 bases from V and 0 bases from J, with 7 bases in between. From germline, CDR1 is SGHTS and CDR2 YDEGEE. CDR3 length: 13 residues. Here the CDR3 reads CASPGATNEKLFF. DNA of the CDR3: TGTGCCAGCCCCGGGGCAACTAATGAAAAACTGTTTTTT. The full variable domain, completed using reference TRBV5-8 and TRBJ1-4, is EAGVTQSPTHLIKTRGQQATLRCSPISGHTSVYWYQQALGLGLQFLLWYDEGEERNRGNFPPRFSGRQFPNYSSELNVNALELEDSALYLCASPGATNEKLFFGSGTQLSVL.

The sample holds one count of this clone. The J gene is TRBJ2-2, the V gene TRBV7-2; 7 nucleotides match TRBD1. CDR3 size: 16 residues. The V segment lost 5 bases and the J segment 1 base; nucleotides outside the gene matches: 7. Germline CDR1 SGHTA, CDR2 FQGNSA. The CDR3 sequence is CASSPAGTVNTGELFF. DNA of the CDR3: TGTGCCAGCAGCCCAGCCGGGACAGTGAACACCGGGGAGCTGTTTTTT.

The chain uses TRBV5-6 and TRBJ2-5, with D possibly matching TRBD2 (5 bases). The CDR3 covers 13 residues. Germline V gives CDR1 SGHDT, CDR2 YYEEEE. V lost 1 base and J lost 2, with 6 bases in between. CDR3: CASSLWEQETQYF. CDR3 nucleotides: TGTGCCAGCAGCTTGTGGGAGCAAGAGACCCAGTACTTC.

This clone appeared a few times. The chain combines TRBV4-3 with TRBJ1-1; no reliable D call. The CDR3 runs 14 residues. Looked up from germline, CDR1 is LGHNA and CDR2 is YSLEER. The ends were cut back, 1 base at V and 0 bases at J, with 6 bases in the middle. CDR3 in DNA: TGCGCCAGCAGCCAAGCTATTCTGAACACTGAAGCTTTCTTT. This translates into CASSQAILNTEAFF.

This sequence joins TRBV4-2 and TRBJ2-5, with D maybe TRBD2 (7 bases). Germline CDR1 is LGHNA and CDR2 is YNFKEQ. This CDR3 has 17 amino acids. Trimming left V 3 bases short and J 2 bases short, with 19 bases between. CDR3 in amino acids: CASSHKWGGVGQETQYF. The CDR3 region has the DNA TGTGCCAGCAGCCACAAGTGGGGGGGCGTCGGTCAAGAGACCCAGTACTTC.

The J gene is TRBJ1-2, the V gene TRBV20-1; D unclear. From germline, CDR1 is DFQATT and CDR2 SNEGSKA (reference sequence). The CDR3 totals 12 residues. Trimming took off 3 bases at V and 3 bases at J, with 8 bases between the two ends. The CDR3 DNA reads as TGCAGTGCTAGTTTCCAGGACTATGGCTACACCTTC. Protein sequence: CSASFQDYGYTF.

The rearrangement uses TRBV9 and TRBJ2-1; 11 bases are a match to TRBD1. The CDR3 sequence is 15 residues long. CDR1 is SGDLS and CDR2 is YYNGEE in the germline V gene. V gave up 4 bases and J gave up 7 bases; unmatched junction bases: 7. The CDR3 DNA reads as TGTGCCAGCAGCCCCCGGACAGGGGGCTTTAATGAGCAGTTCTTC. Its protein is CASSPRTGGFNEQFF.